This TCR beta chain was found in a study of blood T cell repertoires in COVID-19. Overall study: Whether acute or convalescent, the COVID-19 samples came from the United States, Italy and Spain. Nucleic acid was either cDNA or gDNA, and it came from T cells, B-cell-depleted T cells, or PBMCs.

Original handling: Reference gene primers were amplified, and this amplification served to estimate nucleated cell counts. Assay used: immunoSEQ multiplex PCR; TCRdb lists only in-frame clones, some missing. Clonal size and the V and J genes are those of that table, whereas D and trimming came from the DNA. Here the sample spans about 150,000 clones, roughly four fifths being singletons. Germline V CDR1 and CDR2: SNHLY, FYNNEI. The ends were cut back, 6 bases at V and 0 bases at J, with 12 bases in the middle. The CDR3 totals 15 residues. This chain connects TRBV2 to TRBJ1-3; D is possibly TRBD1 (5 bases). Sequencing input: peripheral blood. The TCR was taken from a human donor with acute or convalescent COVID-19. The donor label of this sample is uncertain. The CDR3 reads CASRSPGISGNTIYF. As DNA, the CDR3 is TGTGCCAGCAGGTCCCCAGGGATCTCTGGAAACACCATATATTTT.